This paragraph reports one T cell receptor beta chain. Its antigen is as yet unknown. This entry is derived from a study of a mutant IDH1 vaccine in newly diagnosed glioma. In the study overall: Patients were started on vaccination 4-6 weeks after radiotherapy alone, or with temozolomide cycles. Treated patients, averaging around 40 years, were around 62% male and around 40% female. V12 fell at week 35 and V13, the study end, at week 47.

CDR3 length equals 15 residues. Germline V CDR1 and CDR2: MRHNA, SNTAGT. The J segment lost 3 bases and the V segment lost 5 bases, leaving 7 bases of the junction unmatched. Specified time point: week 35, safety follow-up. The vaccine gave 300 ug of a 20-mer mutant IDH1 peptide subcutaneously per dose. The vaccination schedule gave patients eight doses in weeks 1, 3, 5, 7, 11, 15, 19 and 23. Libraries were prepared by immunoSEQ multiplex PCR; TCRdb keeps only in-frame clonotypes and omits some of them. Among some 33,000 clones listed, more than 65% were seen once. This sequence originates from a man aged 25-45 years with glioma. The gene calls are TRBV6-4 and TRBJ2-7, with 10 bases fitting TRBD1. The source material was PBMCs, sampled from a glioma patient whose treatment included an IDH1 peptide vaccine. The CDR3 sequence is CASSWTGQGYYEQYF. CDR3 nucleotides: TGTGCCAGCAGTTGGACGGGACAGGGGTACTACGAGCAGTACTTC.